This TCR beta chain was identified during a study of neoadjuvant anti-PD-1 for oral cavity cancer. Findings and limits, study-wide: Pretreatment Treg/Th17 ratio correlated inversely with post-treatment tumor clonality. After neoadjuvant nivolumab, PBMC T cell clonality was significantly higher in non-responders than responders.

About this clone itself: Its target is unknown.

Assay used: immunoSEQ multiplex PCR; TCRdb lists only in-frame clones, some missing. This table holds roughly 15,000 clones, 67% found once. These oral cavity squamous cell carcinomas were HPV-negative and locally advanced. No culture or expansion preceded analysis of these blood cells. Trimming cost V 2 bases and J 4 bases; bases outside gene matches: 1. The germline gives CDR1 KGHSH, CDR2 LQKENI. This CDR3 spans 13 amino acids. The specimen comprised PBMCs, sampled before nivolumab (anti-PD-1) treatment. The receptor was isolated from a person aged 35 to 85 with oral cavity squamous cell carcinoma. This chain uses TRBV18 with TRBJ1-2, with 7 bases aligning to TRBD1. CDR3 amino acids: CASSPDRAYGYTF. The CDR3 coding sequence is TGTGCCAGCTCACCAGACAGGGCCTATGGCTACACCTTC.